In its sample, the clone carrying this T cell receptor (beta chain) was seen a few times. The antigen remains undetermined. This sample is drawn from a study of T cell responses to AZD1222 COVID-19 vaccine. Study-wide results and limits: Among AZD1222 vaccinees, only six or seven were seropositive at baseline. The breadth and depth of Spike-specific TCRs increased once two AZD1222 doses had been given. Targets within unmutated variant regions were reportedly found for nearly half of spike-specific TCRs. Donors were largely white British and mainly female; clonal diversity was possibly underestimated.

Per the germline V gene, CDR1 is MNHEY and CDR2 is SVGAGI. The ends were cut back, 6 bases at V and 2 bases at J, with 16 bases in the middle. The CDR3 totals 15 residues. Clones were sequenced by immunoSEQ multiplex PCR, and TCRdb holds only the in-frame ones, with some missing. This table holds roughly 150,000 clones, approximately 91% found once. The gene calls are TRBV6-5 and TRBJ1-1, with D possibly TRBD1 on 6 matching bases. The specimen comprised peripheral blood, sampled 28 days after the second AZD1222 dose. This TCR was recovered from an adult who received the AZD1222 COVID-19 vaccine. The CDR3 sequence is CASSRGPGHNTEAFF. The CDR3 DNA is TGTGCCAGCAGCCGTGGTCCGGGACATAACACTGAAGCTTTCTTT.